This T cell receptor beta chain stems from a study of blood T cell repertoires in COVID-19. Participant ages covered roughly 18 to 89 years across 25 or so US areas. Assay used: immunoSEQ multiplex PCR; TCRdb lists only in-frame clones, some missing. The table lists about 210,000 clones, 65% to 90% of them singletons. Germline V gene sequence: CDR1 SGDLS, CDR2 YYNGEE. Trimming took off 4 bases at V and 7 bases at J, with 15 bases between the two ends. There are 15 residues in the CDR3. The sequence was obtained from a woman aged 45-65 years with acute COVID-19. The rearrangement joins TRBV9 to TRBJ1-6; D remains unclear. Sample: PBMCs or T cells enriched from blood (not recorded which). CDR3 nucleotides: TGTGCCAGCAGCCCCATGGGCGGGCGGAATTCACCCCTCCACTTT. It specifies CASSPMGGRNSPLHF.